This T cell receptor beta chain is from a study of T cell repertoires in cytomegalovirus infection (dated by TCRdb to 2018 to 2020). For context, the study as a whole: Because public TCR beta signatures pointed to carriage of CMV infection together with the matching HLA type, the HLA type of each donor mattered for the analysis.

Results and caveats for the whole study, not just this receptor: The ex vivo response was dominated by HLA-C-restricted CMV-specific TCR beta clonotypes, which also provided the single most frequent clonotype in two of eight donors. Carriers of CMV infection plus the relevant HLA type were discriminated by the cumulative frequency of public TCR beta family members in the study cohort and in an independent roughly 400-donor cohort.

The instrument was an Illumina HiSeq 1500. TCRdb handled the public reads itself, with Q25 trimming in fastp and clone calling in MiXCR, and kept productive beta chains. Entries that share a CDR3 protein sequence are merged under the most common genes and DNA. This sample comprises over 300,000 distinct CDR3 sequences, about a sixth of them detected only once. The top ten constitute more than 10% of the sample. As regards this clonotype: Its cognate antigen has yet to be identified. Base qualities are not at hand, and no much larger clone is one base apart.

V gives up 0 bases and J gives up 1 base, and the segment between their germline ends measures 12 bases. The germline V gene (reference sequence) provides CDR1 DFQATT and CDR2 SNEGSKA. The CDR3, from cysteine to phenylalanine, totals 15 residues. CDR3 DNA is the only sequence kept; it has 45 bases, read in frame from the first base. This receptor was taken from a human donor in good health (CMV status not recorded). Some clones in this sample may be carry-over from other donors' samples. The sequence joins TRBV20-1 to TRBJ2-5; matching of 5 bases hints at TRBD2 as the D gene. Sequenced input: PBMCs. CDR3 sequence: CSARDPRGAQETQYF. The nucleotide sequence is given as TGCAGTGCTAGAGATCCCCGGGGAGCCCAAGAGACCCAGTACTTC.